One and the same sample provided the 8 T cell receptor beta chains below, sequenced in a study of PD-1 blockade in classical Hodgkin lymphoma. Only in-frame clones appear in the TCRdb table, and some are missing; sequencing was by immunoSEQ multiplex PCR. Of around 50,000 clones detected, around 90% appear once; the ten largest clones hold more than 9%. Each patient relapsed following autologous stem cell transplantation, and prior brentuximab vedotin exposure differed. The input for sequencing was peripheral blood mononuclear cells (PBMCs), taken before the second cycle of nivolumab. These receptor sequences come from a human donor with classical Hodgkin lymphoma.

CDR3 DNA sequence: TGTGCCAGCAGCTATACCGGGACCCCGTACTACGAGCAGTACTTC. Its translation is CASSYTGTPYYEQYF. This chain uses TRBV7-2 with TRBJ2-7; D may be TRBD1 or TRBD2 (5 bases each). Trimming shortened V by 4 bases and J by 3 bases, and 16 bases separated the two germline ends. Looked up from germline, CDR1 is SGHTA and CDR2 is FQGNSA. The CDR3 is 15 amino acids.

This clone was seen a handful of times. CDR3 protein: CASSLGTSGPDTQYF. The CDR3 DNA follows: TGTGCCAGCTCGTTAGGGACTAGCGGGCCGGATACGCAGTATTTT. The chain joins TRBV18 to TRBJ2-3; 12 bases agree with TRBD2. With 6 bases clipped from V and 6 bases from J, the junction kept 7 bases outside the gene matches. This CDR3 comprises 15 residues. The germline gives CDR1 KGHSH, CDR2 LQKENI.

V gene TRBV4-2 combines with J gene TRBJ1-2, with a possible D match to TRBD1 (5 bases). Germline-derived CDR1 and CDR2 are LGHNA and YNFKEQ. This CDR3 region has 15 residues. V lost 0 bases and J lost 7, with 15 bases in between. CDR3 sequence reads: CASSQEGQSVGGYTF. CDR3 nucleotides: TGTGCCAGCAGCCAAGAGGGGCAGAGCGTCGGTGGCTACACCTTC.

The chain uses TRBV11-3 and TRBJ2-5, with TRBD1 identical over 10 bases. This CDR3 is built from 18 residues. The germline gives CDR1 SGHNT, CDR2 YENEEA. The V gene end was trimmed by 4 bases and the J gene end by 4 bases; junction bases not matched to a gene: 15. CDR3 amino acids: CASSSPSNFRDRGETQYF. In DNA form, the CDR3 reads TGTGCCAGCAGCTCCCCATCCAATTTCCGGGACAGGGGAGAGACCCAGTACTTC. The full variable domain, rest sourced from reference TRBV11-3 and TRBJ2-5, is EAGVVQSPRYKIIEKKQPVAFWCNPISGHNTLYWYLQNLGQGPELLIRYENEEAVDDSQLPKDRFSAERLKGVDSTLKIQPAELGDSAVYLCASSSPSNFRDRGETQYFGPGTRLLVL.

This sequence joins TRBV2 and TRBJ2-7; 8 bases are a match to TRBD1. With V trimmed by 8 bases and J by 4 bases, 7 bases remained unmatched. Germline CDR1 SNHLY, CDR2 FYNNEI. The CDR3 extends over 13 amino acids. CDR3 residues: CASLWTGKYEQYF. CDR3 sequence (DNA): TGTGCCAGCCTTTGGACAGGGAAATACGAGCAGTACTTC.

The V and J genes are TRBV11-3 and TRBJ2-7, with 8 bases lining up with TRBD1. The CDR3 has 13 amino acids. Germline lookup yields CDR1 SGHNT and CDR2 YENEEA. Trimming took 5 bases from V and 3 from J; bases not matched to a gene: 3. Written as DNA, the CDR3 is TGTGCCAGCAGCCCAGGGGGCATCTACGAGCAGTACTTC. This codes for CASSPGGIYEQYF. The full variable domain, with the rest looked up from reference TRBV11-3 and TRBJ2-7, is EAGVVQSPRYKIIEKKQPVAFWCNPISGHNTLYWYLQNLGQGPELLIRYENEEAVDDSQLPKDRFSAERLKGVDSTLKIQPAELGDSAVYLCASSPGGIYEQYFGPGTRLTVT.

CDR3 sequence: CASSEWGTSGSINQETQYF. The CDR3 DNA reads as TGTGCCAGCAGTGAATGGGGGACTAGCGGGAGTATAAACCAAGAGACCCAGTACTTC. The J gene is TRBJ2-5, the V gene TRBV6-1, with 14 bases identical to TRBD2. This CDR3 region has 19 residues. CDR1 is MNHNS, CDR2 SASEGT, per germline. With V trimmed by 2 bases and J by 0 bases, 8 bases remained unmatched.

The chain uses TRBV18 and TRBJ2-1; D is perhaps TRBD2 (6 bases). Germline V gene sequence: CDR1 KGHSH, CDR2 LQKENI. V lost 0 bases, J lost 0 bases, and 9 bases lay in between. This CDR3 is 16 amino acids long. The CDR3 DNA sequence: TGTGCCAGCTCACCACCGTTGCGGGGCTCCTACAATGAGCAGTTCTTC. Translation: CASSPPLRGSYNEQFF. The full variable domain, completed using reference TRBV18 and TRBJ2-1, is NAGVMQNPRHLVRRRGQEARLRCSPMKGHSHVYWYRQLPEEGLKFMVYLQKENIIDESGMPKERFSAEFPKEGPSILRIQQVVRGDSAAYFCASSPPLRGSYNEQFFGPGTRLTVL.